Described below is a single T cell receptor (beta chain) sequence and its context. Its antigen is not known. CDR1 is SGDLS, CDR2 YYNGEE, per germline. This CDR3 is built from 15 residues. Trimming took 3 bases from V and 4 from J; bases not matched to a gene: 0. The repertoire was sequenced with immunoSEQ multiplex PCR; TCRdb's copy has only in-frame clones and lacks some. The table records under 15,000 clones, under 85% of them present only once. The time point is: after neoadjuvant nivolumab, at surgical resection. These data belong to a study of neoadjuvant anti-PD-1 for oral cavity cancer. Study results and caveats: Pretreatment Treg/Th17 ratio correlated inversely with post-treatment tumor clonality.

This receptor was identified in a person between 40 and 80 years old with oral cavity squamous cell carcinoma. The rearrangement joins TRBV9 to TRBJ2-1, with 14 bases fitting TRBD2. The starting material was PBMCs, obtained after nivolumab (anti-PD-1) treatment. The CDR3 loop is CASSGLAGGYNEQFF. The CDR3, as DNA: TGTGCCAGCAGCGGACTAGCGGGAGGGTACAATGAGCAGTTCTTC. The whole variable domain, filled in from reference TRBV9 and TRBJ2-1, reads DSGVTQTPKHLITATGQRVTLRCSPRSGDLSVYWYQQSLDQGLQFLIQYYNGEERAKGNILERFSAQQFPDLHSELNLSSLELGDSALYFCASSGLAGGYNEQFFGPGTRLTVL.